The 30 T cell receptor beta chains reported below all come from one sample, sequenced in a study of blood T cell repertoires in COVID-19. This table comes from immunoSEQ multiplex PCR, and its TCRdb copy is limited to in-frame clones, with some not included. The sample yields approximately 150,000 clones, approximately 80% seen once. Sequencing used peripheral blood. All receptors derive from an elderly woman with COVID-19, enrolled during active disease.

Here the CDR3 reads CASHTGNLREAFF. The DNA for the CDR3 is TGTGCCAGCCATACAGGGAACCTCAGGGAAGCTTTCTTT. J is TRBJ1-1 and V is TRBV6-5; tentative D call: TRBD1 (6 bases). Trimming left V 8 bases short and J 8 bases short, with 18 bases between. The germline gives CDR1 MNHEY, CDR2 SVGAGI. The length of the CDR3 is 13 residues.

This chain links TRBV12-3 or TRBV12-4 with TRBJ1-1; D unclear. The CDR3 is made up of 13 amino acids. V was cut by 9 bases and J by 0 bases, with 11 bases left in between. The CDR3 DNA is TGTGCCAGTACGGGTGTAGTGAACACTGAAGCTTTCTTT. Its protein product is CASTGVVNTEAFF.

This clone was detected only once. The chain recombines TRBV19 with TRBJ1-6; the match to TRBD1 covers 7 bases. This CDR3 has 16 residues. Germline CDR1 is LNHDA and CDR2 is SQIVND (reference sequence). V shed 1 base, J shed 3 bases, and the junction held 3 bases outside the gene matches. DNA for the CDR3: TGTGCCAGTAGTATAGGGGGACAGATCTATAATTCACCCCTCCACTTT. Translated, it gives CASSIGGQIYNSPLHF.

This chain uses TRBV9 with TRBJ2-1, with 12 bases matching TRBD2. CDR1 is SGDLS, CDR2 YYNGEE, per germline. CDR3 length: 17 residues. J was trimmed by 0 bases and V by 4 bases; bases with no gene match: 5. CDR3 sequence: CASSRTSGTTSYNEQFF. The CDR3 DNA sequence: TGTGCCAGCAGCCGGACTAGCGGGACAACCTCCTACAATGAGCAGTTCTTC.

V and J are TRBV6-6 and TRBJ1-3; D not certain. Germline V lookup: CDR1 MNHNY, CDR2 SVGAGI (reference sequence). CDR3 length: 13 amino acids. The V gene lost 10 bases and the J gene lost 0 bases, with 10 bases spanning the gap. DNA for the CDR3: TGTGCCACTACACAGACCTCTGGAAACACCATATATTTT. It translates to CATTQTSGNTIYF.

The chain is built from TRBV6-6 and TRBJ1-1; weak D call: TRBD1 (6 bases). V was clipped by 7 bases and J by 3 bases, with 21 bases between them. The CDR3 runs to 16 residues. Germline V gives CDR1 MNHNY, CDR2 SVGAGI (reference sequence). The CDR3 nucleotides are TGTGCCAGCAACTACGGGCAGGGGCTTTCAGACACTGAAGCTTTCTTT. Amino acid sequence: CASNYGQGLSDTEAFF.

This sequence joins TRBV5-6 and TRBJ1-2, with D hard to call. The V gene's germline CDR1 is SGHDT and CDR2 YYEEEE. The CDR3 loop spans 12 amino acids. Trimming left V 0 bases short and J 11 bases short, with 11 bases between. DNA of the CDR3: TGTGCCAGCAGCTTGGGGGGATGGGAGTACACCTTC. It translates to CASSLGGWEYTF.

The V call is TRBV5-4, the J call TRBJ1-1, with D unclear. V was clipped by 5 bases and J by 4 bases, with 9 bases between them. In germline, CDR1 is SGHNT, CDR2 YYREEE (reference sequence). The CDR3 sequence is 12 residues long. CDR3 protein: CASRAVGTEAFF. DNA for the CDR3: TGTGCCAGCAGGGCAGTTGGCACTGAAGCTTTCTTT.

The chain employs TRBV3-1 (or the pseudogene TRBV3-2) and TRBJ2-7; tentative D call: TRBD2 (6 bases). This CDR3 contains 14 residues. Germline V gene lookup returns CDR1 LGHDT and CDR2 YNNKEL (reference sequence). Trimming stripped 1 base from V and 0 bases from J, with 7 bases between. This CDR3 is CASSQGGGSYEQYF. The CDR3 bases are TGTGCCAGCAGCCAAGGGGGAGGCTCCTACGAGCAGTACTTC.

This clone was counted between two and nine times. The chain links TRBV3-1 (or the pseudogene TRBV3-2) to TRBJ2-5; 7 bases are a match to TRBD2. The length of the CDR3 is 15 residues. The V and J ends lost 4 bases and 0 bases, in that order; junction bases with no gene match: 5. The V gene's germline CDR1 is LGHDT and CDR2 YNNKEL (reference sequence). CDR3 sequence reads: CASSLAGGYQETQYF. CDR3 coding DNA: TGTGCCAGCAGCCTCGCCGGGGGGTACCAAGAGACCCAGTACTTC.

The chain carries TRBV7-8 and TRBJ2-2; D gene unclear. The CDR3 has 15 residues. V dropped 5 bases and J dropped 0 bases, with 10 bases sitting between them. Germline V gene sequence: CDR1 SGHVS, CDR2 FQNEAQ. The DNA for the CDR3 is TGTGCCAGCAGCCATCGGTCGACGAACACCGGGGAGCTGTTTTTT. Translated, it gives CASSHRSTNTGELFF.

V is TRBV29-1 and J is TRBJ2-7; 7 bases fit TRBD1. Germline V gives CDR1 SQVTM, CDR2 ANQGSEA. With 7 bases clipped from V and 2 bases from J, the junction kept 8 bases outside the gene matches. The CDR3 is made up of 13 amino acids. CDR3 protein: CSARDSTTYEQYF. CDR3 bases: TGCAGCGCCCGGGACAGCACAACCTACGAGCAGTACTTC.

The gene calls are TRBV7-9 and TRBJ2-7, with 10 bases lining up with TRBD2. Losses at the gene ends were 4 bases for V and 2 bases for J; bases not matched to a gene: 2. Germline V gene data show CDR1 as SEHNR and CDR2 as FQNEAQ (reference sequence). There are 14 residues in the CDR3. CDR3 bases: TGTGCCAGCAGCTCTAGCGGGGGCGCCTACGAGCAGTACTTC. Translated: CASSSSGGAYEQYF.

This clone was found once. V and J are TRBV24-1 and TRBJ2-2, with a possible D match to TRBD1 (6 bases). Looked up from germline, CDR1 is KGHDR and CDR2 is SFDVKD. CDR3 length: 14 amino acids. V was pared by 4 bases and J by 6 bases, with 11 bases between. CDR3 nucleotides: TGTGCCACCAGTGACCCGAACAGGGCCGGGGAGCTGTTTTTT. Translation: CATSDPNRAGELFF.

The chain has TRBV2 and TRBJ1-1; the match to TRBD1 covers 7 bases. The CDR3 length is 14 residues. The V gene end was trimmed by 5 bases and the J gene end by 1 base; junction bases not matched to a gene: 4. CDR1 is SNHLY, CDR2 FYNNEI, per germline. CDR3 residues: CASSSQGWNTEAFF. For the CDR3, the DNA is TGTGCCAGCAGTTCACAGGGGTGGAACACTGAAGCTTTCTTT.

This sequence joins TRBV3-1 (or the pseudogene TRBV3-2) and TRBJ2-3; D possibly corresponds to TRBD2 (6 bases). V lost 0 bases to trimming and J lost 6 bases, with 13 bases between them. Germline loops: CDR1 LGHDT, CDR2 YNNKEL (reference sequence). CDR3 length: 15 amino acids. The CDR3 spells CASSQEGAGWDTQYF. Written as DNA, the CDR3 is TGTGCCAGCAGCCAAGAAGGGGCGGGGTGGGATACGCAGTATTTT.

The chain links TRBV5-1 to TRBJ2-5, with 10 bases matching TRBD2. Germline loops: CDR1 SGHRS, CDR2 YFSETQ. The CDR3 has 16 amino acids. V was pared by 0 bases and J by 2 bases, with 4 bases of the junction left unmatched. The CDR3 sequence: CASSLGTSGRQETQYF. In nucleotides, the CDR3 is TGCGCCAGCAGCTTGGGGACTAGCGGCCGTCAAGAGACCCAGTACTTC.

The V call is TRBV18, the J call TRBJ1-4; 8 bases align to TRBD1. J gave up 5 bases and V 1 base, and 0 bases lay outside the gene matches. From germline, CDR1 is KGHSH and CDR2 LQKENI. The CDR3 has 14 residues. The CDR3: CASSPRQGNEKLFF. CDR3 coding DNA: TGTGCCAGCTCACCACGACAGGGGAATGAAAAACTGTTTTTT. Complete variable domain (other parts from reference TRBV18 and TRBJ1-4): NAGVMQNPRHLVRRRGQEARLRCSPMKGHSHVYWYRQLPEEGLKFMVYLQKENIIDESGMPKERFSAEFPKEGPSILRIQQVVRGDSAAYFCASSPRQGNEKLFFGSGTQLSVL.

The rearrangement joins TRBV2 to TRBJ1-5; unclear D gene. This CDR3 has 11 amino acids. The V end was cut by 3 bases, the J end by 6 bases, with 3 bases between. The V gene's germline CDR1 is SNHLY and CDR2 FYNNEI. CDR3 nucleotide sequence: TGTGCCAGCAGTGAGGCTCAGCCCCAGCATTTT. It translates to CASSEAQPQHF.

The chain couples TRBV7-9 to TRBJ2-5; TRBD1 matches 7 bases. The germline V gene has CDR1 SEHNR and CDR2 FQNEAQ (reference sequence). V was pared by 3 bases and J by 4 bases, with 5 bases of the junction left unmatched. CDR3 size: 14 residues. CDR3 DNA: TGTGCCAGCAGCTTGGCGGCAGGGGGAGAGACCCAGTACTTC. Protein product: CASSLAAGGETQYF. The variable domain in full, completed from reference TRBV7-9 and TRBJ2-5, reads DTGVSQNPRHKITKRGQNVTFRCDPISEHNRLYWYRQTLGQGPEFLTYFQNEAQLEKSRLLSDRFSAERPKGSFSTLEIQRTEQGDSAMYLCASSLAAGGETQYFGPGTRLLVL.

V usage is TRBV10-3 and J usage is TRBJ1-1; D is uncertain. V shed 5 bases and J shed 4 bases, with 14 bases lying between them. The CDR3 is 14 residues long. Germline CDR1 ENHRY, CDR2 SYGVKD. The chain's CDR3 is CAISRVVQTTEAFF. The CDR3, as DNA: TGTGCCATCAGTCGCGTAGTACAGACCACTGAAGCTTTCTTT.

The sample holds a few counts of this clone. The V and J genes are TRBV10-2 and TRBJ2-7, with D maybe TRBD1 (5 bases). Trimming pared 7 bases from V and 2 bases from J, leaving 9 bases between. This CDR3 is 12 amino acids long. CDR1 WSHSY and CDR2 SAAADI come from the germline V gene. The CDR3 DNA reads TGCGCCAGCAAGGGGCGAGCCTACGAGCAGTACTTC. Its translation is CASKGRAYEQYF.

CDR3 bases: TGTGCCAGCAGCGAAAGGGGGTACTCTGGAAACACCATATATTTT. The encoded protein is CASSERGYSGNTIYF. The chain links TRBV2 to TRBJ1-3, with a tentative D call TRBD1 (6 bases). This CDR3 has 15 residues. V dropped 6 bases and J dropped 0 bases, with 12 bases sitting between them. From germline, CDR1 is SNHLY and CDR2 FYNNEI. The full variable domain, with the rest looked up from reference TRBV2 and TRBJ1-3, is EPEVTQTPSHQVTQMGQEVILRCVPISNHLYFYWYRQILGQKVEFLVSFYNNEISEKSEIFDDQFSVERPDGSNFTLKIRSTKLEDSAMYFCASSERGYSGNTIYFGEGSWLTVV.

The chain joins TRBV19 to TRBJ1-2, with D possibly being TRBD1 (6 bases). Trimming took off 4 bases at V and 2 bases at J, with 11 bases between the two ends. Per germline, CDR1 LNHDA and CDR2 SQIVND (reference sequence). This CDR3 contains 14 residues. The CDR3 loop is CASSTRTENYGYTF. CDR3 DNA sequence: TGTGCCAGTAGTACGCGGACAGAAAACTATGGCTACACCTTC.

The rearrangement joins TRBV4-1 to TRBJ2-1; D not resolved. Trimming removed 5 bases at V and 9 bases at J, with 11 bases between. The germline V gene encodes CDR1 MGHRA and CDR2 YSYEKL. The CDR3 has 12 residues. The chain's CDR3 is CASSSEKSEQFF. CDR3 coding DNA: TGCGCCAGCAGCAGCGAGAAGAGTGAGCAGTTCTTC.

The gene calls are TRBV6-6 and TRBJ1-6; 10 positions match TRBD1. The CDR3 contains 15 residues. Germline CDR1 MNHNY, CDR2 SVGAGI (reference sequence). V shed 7 bases and J 9 bases; nucleotides not matched to a gene: 9. The CDR3 DNA reads as TGTGCCAGCAAAGCCGGGACAGGGGAAAGTTCACCCCTCCACTTT. Translated: CASKAGTGESSPLHF.

The rearrangement uses TRBV4-1 and TRBJ1-1; D remains ambiguous. V was pared by 4 bases and J by 7 bases, with 22 bases between. The CDR3 consists of 16 residues. Germline values: CDR1 MGHRA, CDR2 YSYEKL. The CDR3 sequence: CASSPGVLTKVGEAFF. Here the CDR3 DNA reads TGCGCCAGCAGCCCCGGGGTCCTAACGAAGGTGGGTGAAGCTTTCTTT.

The chain employs TRBV9 and TRBJ2-2; 8 bases are shared with TRBD2. Germline V gene sequence: CDR1 SGDLS, CDR2 YYNGEE. The CDR3 consists of 15 residues. With V trimmed by 7 bases and J by 4 bases, 9 bases remained unmatched. The CDR3 loop is CASGFAAGGTGELFF. DNA of the CDR3: TGTGCCAGCGGGTTTGCCGCGGGGGGCACCGGGGAGCTGTTTTTT.

J is TRBJ2-3 and V is TRBV10-3; TRBD2 aligns across 9 bases. The CDR3 spans 15 residues. The ends lost 4 bases at V and 4 bases at J; junction bases unmatched: 6. The germline V gene encodes CDR1 ENHRY and CDR2 SYGVKD. CDR3 DNA sequence: TGTGCCATCAGTGTTGGCGGGGGGGCGGCAGATACGCAGTATTTT. This sequence encodes CAISVGGGAADTQYF.

The chain is built from TRBV6-1 and TRBJ2-3; D not certain. The CDR3 is 14 residues long. V was clipped by 2 bases and J by 2 bases, with 8 bases between them. In germline, CDR1 is MNHNS, CDR2 SASEGT. CDR3 protein: CASSESQTTDTQYF. As DNA, the CDR3 is TGTGCCAGCAGTGAATCACAGACCACAGATACGCAGTATTTT.